This T cell receptor beta chain was profiled in a study of blood T cell repertoires in COVID-19. How the authors handled the data: Amplifying reference gene primers gave estimates of nucleated cell counts. Profiled with immunoSEQ multiplex PCR; TCRdb holds only in-frame clones, not every one. That table is the source of V, J and clone size, and D and trimming were worked out from the DNA. The data contain around 180,000 clones, more than 75% of them singletons. Two negative PCRs, clearance, or symptom resolution were required of recovered Cohort 3 donors. The CDR3 contains 15 residues. Germline-derived CDR1 and CDR2 are SGHRS and YFSETQ. Trimming removed 4 bases from V and 3 bases from J; junction bases left unmatched: 5.

Input material: PBMCs or T cells enriched from blood (not recorded which). The TCR sequence derives from a woman aged 25-40 years who had recovered from COVID-19. V and J are TRBV5-1 and TRBJ2-2; 8 nucleotides line up with TRBD1. CDR3 coding DNA: TGCGCCAGCAGCGGCCAGGGGGCGTACACCGGGGAGCTGTTTTTT. Translating it yields CASSGQGAYTGELFF.